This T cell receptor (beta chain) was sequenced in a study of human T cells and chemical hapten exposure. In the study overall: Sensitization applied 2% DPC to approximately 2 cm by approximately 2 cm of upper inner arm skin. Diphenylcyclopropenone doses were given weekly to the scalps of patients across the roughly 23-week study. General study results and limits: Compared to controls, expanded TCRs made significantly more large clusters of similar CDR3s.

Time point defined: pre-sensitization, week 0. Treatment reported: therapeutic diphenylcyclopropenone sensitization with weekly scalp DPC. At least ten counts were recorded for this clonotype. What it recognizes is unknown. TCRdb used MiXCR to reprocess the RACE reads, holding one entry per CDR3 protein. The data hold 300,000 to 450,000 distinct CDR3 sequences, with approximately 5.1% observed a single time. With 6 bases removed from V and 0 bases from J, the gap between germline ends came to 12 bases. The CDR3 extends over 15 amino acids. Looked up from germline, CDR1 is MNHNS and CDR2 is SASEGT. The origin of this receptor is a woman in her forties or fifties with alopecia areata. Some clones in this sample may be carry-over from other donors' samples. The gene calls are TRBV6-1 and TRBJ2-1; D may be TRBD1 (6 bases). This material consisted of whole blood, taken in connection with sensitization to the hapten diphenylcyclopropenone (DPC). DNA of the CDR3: TGTGCCAGCAGGGGCAGGGACAACTCCTACAATGAGCAGTTCTTC. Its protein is CASRGRDNSYNEQFF.